The 29 T cell receptor beta chains below were found in one sample sequenced in a study of CD8 T cells in Susac syndrome. RNA in amounts of roughly 0.5 to 1 ug was reverse transcribed with random hexamers. TCRdb analysed the immunoSEQ multiplex PCR reads with MiXCR anew, one entry per CDR3 protein. The repertoire has 150,000 to 180,000 distinct CDR3 sequences, 95% of them found once; the top ten carry roughly 0.16%. Source material: CD8+ T cells from PBMCs. These TCRs come from a human donor with multiple sclerosis.

V gene TRBV29-1 combines with J gene TRBJ2-7, with 8 bases matching TRBD1. Trimming took 7 bases from V and 3 from J; bases not matched to a gene: 14. There are 15 residues in the CDR3. Germline lookup yields CDR1 SQVTM and CDR2 ANQGSEA. The CDR3 loop reads CSATGDRILYYEQYF. The CDR3 nucleotides read TGCAGCGCAACAGGGGACAGGATACTATACTACGAGCAGTACTTC.

The chain uses TRBV9 and TRBJ1-1; unclear D gene. Germline CDR1 and CDR2: SGDLS and YYNGEE. The V end was cut by 2 bases, the J end by 3 bases, with 11 bases between. The CDR3 consists of 14 residues. The CDR3 loop reads CASSVGERDTEAFF. The CDR3 DNA sequence: TGTGCCAGCAGCGTCGGAGAAAGGGACACTGAAGCTTTCTTT.

V and J are TRBV4-1 and TRBJ1-5; D remains unclear. Germline V gene data show CDR1 as MGHRA and CDR2 as YSYEKL. Trimming took off 1 base at V and 2 bases at J, with 9 bases between the two ends. The CDR3 spans 15 residues. The CDR3 sequence is CASSQGPEGNQPQHF. In DNA form, the CDR3 reads TGCGCCAGCAGCCAAGGTCCCGAGGGCAATCAGCCCCAGCATTTT.

The chain couples TRBV3-1 to TRBJ2-2; perhaps TRBD1 as D (6 bases). The CDR3 totals 16 residues. Trimming removed 5 bases at V and 4 bases at J, with 17 bases between. The germline gives CDR1 LGHDT, CDR2 YNNKEL (reference sequence). The CDR3 reads CASSSAQGLGTGELFF. For the CDR3, the DNA is TGTGCCAGCAGCTCGGCTCAGGGGCTGGGCACCGGGGAGCTGTTTTTT. Full variable domain (remainder filled in from reference TRBV3-1 and TRBJ2-2): DTAVSQTPKYLVTQMGNDKSIKCEQNLGHDTMYWYKQDSKKFLKIMFSYNNKELIINETVPNRFSPKSPDKAHLNLHINSLELGDSAVYFCASSSAQGLGTGELFFGEGSRLTVL.

The chain couples TRBV7-9 to TRBJ2-1; TRBD1 is a possible D gene (6 bases). CDR3 length: 17 amino acids. The germline CDR1 and CDR2 sequences are SEHNR and FQNEAQ (reference sequence). V was shortened by 5 bases and J by 0 bases, with 17 bases between the two germline ends. The CDR3 coding sequence is TGTGCCAGCAGCCAGATAATGACAGGAGCCTCCTACAATGAGCAGTTCTTC. Encoded protein: CASSQIMTGASYNEQFF.

The V call is TRBV12-3 or TRBV12-4, the J call TRBJ1-2; 7 bases line up with TRBD1. The CDR3 sequence is 14 residues long. The J segment lost 1 base and the V segment lost 7 bases, leaving 6 bases of the junction unmatched. In DNA, the CDR3 is TGTGCCAGCACCCGGGACAGATTTAACTATGGCTACACCTTC. This sequence encodes CASTRDRFNYGYTF.

The rearrangement uses TRBV19 and TRBJ2-5; TRBD2 matches at 7 bases. Trimming cost V 7 bases and J 2 bases; bases outside gene matches: 4. There are 13 residues in the CDR3. Germline loops: CDR1 LNHDA, CDR2 SQIVND (reference sequence). CDR3 DNA sequence: TGTGCCAGTACCCGCGGGGGTCAAGAGACCCAGTACTTC. It codes for CASTRGGQETQYF.

This clonotype has more than one count but fewer than ten. The V gene is TRBV7-2, the J gene TRBJ2-7; D may be TRBD2 (6 bases). The V gene's germline CDR1 is SGHTA and CDR2 FQGNSA. Trimming left V 4 bases short and J 2 bases short, with 18 bases between. The CDR3 has 16 residues. CDR3 loop: CASSSTVNGGTYEQYF. As DNA, the CDR3 is TGTGCCAGCAGCTCAACGGTTAACGGGGGAACCTACGAGCAGTACTTC. The entire variable domain, with the rest obtained from reference TRBV7-2 and TRBJ2-7, is as follows: GAGVSQSPSNKVTEKGKDVELRCDPISGHTALYWYRQSLGQGLEFLIYFQGNSAPDKSGLPSDRFSAERTGGSVSTLTIQRTQQEDSAVYLCASSSTVNGGTYEQYFGPGTRLTVT.

The chain couples TRBV7-9 to TRBJ2-7, with D maybe TRBD2 (5 bases). The germline V gene encodes CDR1 SEHNR and CDR2 FQNEAQ (reference sequence). Trimming removed 2 bases at V and 7 bases at J, with 21 bases between. This CDR3 comprises 16 residues. The CDR3 DNA sequence: TGTGCCAGCAGCTTAAAAGTGGATGGGCCCCGCGGGGAGCAGTACTTC. It codes for CASSLKVDGPRGEQYF.

The chain uses TRBV6-1 and TRBJ1-5; 9 bases are a match to TRBD1. CDR3 size: 13 residues. Germline lookup yields CDR1 MNHNS and CDR2 SASEGT. The trim removed 8 bases at V and 7 bases at J, leaving 6 bases unmatched. The CDR3 reads CASQQGARQPQHF. The CDR3 coding sequence is TGTGCCAGCCAACAGGGGGCACGGCAGCCCCAGCATTTT.

The rearrangement uses TRBV30 and TRBJ1-1; D ambiguous. The CDR3 loop spans 14 amino acids. The V gene lost 3 bases and the J gene lost 0 bases, with 11 bases spanning the gap. CDR1 is GTSNPN, CDR2 SVGIG, per germline (reference sequence). The CDR3 loop reads CAWSPVRLNTEAFF. DNA for the CDR3: TGTGCCTGGAGCCCCGTAAGGTTGAACACTGAAGCTTTCTTT. Based on the CDR3 plus reference TRBV30 and TRBJ1-1, the full variable domain is SQTIHQWPATLVQPVGSPLSLECTVEGTSNPNLYWYRQAAGRGLQLLFYSVGIGQISSEVPQNLSASRPQDRQFILSSKKLLLSDSGFYLCAWSPVRLNTEAFFGQGTRLTVV.

The chain recombines TRBV3-1 with TRBJ1-1; no clear D. Per the germline V gene, CDR1 is LGHDT and CDR2 is YNNKEL (reference sequence). This CDR3 comprises 15 residues. Deletions cut 2 bases from V and 1 base from J, with 11 bases between. As DNA, the CDR3 is TGTGCCAGCAGCCAACCGGAACTGGCGAACACTGAAGCTTTCTTT. This sequence encodes CASSQPELANTEAFF.

CDR3 protein: CSAREGGGSPLHF. CDR3 DNA sequence: TGCAGTGCTAGAGAGGGAGGAGGATCACCCCTCCACTTT. The chain links TRBV20-1 to TRBJ1-6; D call uncertain. This CDR3 is built from 13 residues. V lost 0 bases to trimming and J lost 10 bases, with 10 bases between them. Germline CDR1 is DFQATT and CDR2 is SNEGSKA (reference sequence).

V and J are TRBV2 and TRBJ2-5, with TRBD2 identical over 10 bases. CDR1 is SNHLY, CDR2 FYNNEI, per germline. Germline trimming cut 2 bases from V and 1 base from J; bases unmatched to any gene: 10. The CDR3 runs 18 residues. The CDR3 DNA reads as TGTGCCAGCAGTGAATTAGGCGTAGCGGGGGGCCTCCAAGAGACCCAGTACTTC. Its protein product is CASSELGVAGGLQETQYF. The variable domain in full, with the rest retrieved from reference TRBV2 and TRBJ2-5, is EPEVTQTPSHQVTQMGQEVILRCVPISNHLYFYWYRQILGQKVEFLVSFYNNEISEKSEIFDDQFSVERPDGSNFTLKIRSTKLEDSAMYFCASSELGVAGGLQETQYFGPGTRLLVL.

The chain carries TRBV3-1 and TRBJ1-5; the match to TRBD1 covers 8 bases. The CDR3 length is 14 residues. Germline values: CDR1 LGHDT, CDR2 YNNKEL (reference sequence). Unmatched junction bases numbered 3, after V lost 3 bases and J lost 5 bases. The CDR3 sequence is CASSQDRDYQPQHF. DNA of the CDR3: TGTGCCAGCAGCCAGGACAGGGACTATCAGCCCCAGCATTTT.

The chain recombines TRBV9 with TRBJ1-2, with 7 bases that match TRBD1. V trimming: 3 bases; J trimming: 4 bases; junction bases outside the gene matches: 6. This CDR3 contains 14 residues. Germline assignment: CDR1 SGDLS and CDR2 YYNGEE. CDR3 sequence: CASSADRAGYGYTF. In DNA form, the CDR3 reads TGTGCCAGCAGCGCCGACAGGGCGGGCTATGGCTACACCTTC.

The chain links TRBV27 to TRBJ1-2; 8 positions match TRBD1. The V and J ends lost 5 bases and 6 bases, in that order; junction bases with no gene match: 5. Germline assignment: CDR1 MNHEY and CDR2 SMNVEV (reference sequence). The CDR3 loop spans 13 amino acids. This chain's CDR3 is CASSIRGRDGYTF. The CDR3 DNA is TGTGCCAGCAGTATCAGGGGGCGCGATGGCTACACCTTC.

This chain joins TRBV29-1 and TRBJ1-1; D not certain. Trimming cost V 1 base and J 0 bases, with 9 bases left between them. The germline V gene encodes CDR1 SQVTM and CDR2 ANQGSEA. CDR3 length equals 14 residues. CDR3 coding DNA: TGCAGCGTTGAAGGTCTAGAGATGAACACTGAAGCTTTCTTT. Residues: CSVEGLEMNTEAFF.

The chain joins TRBV2 to TRBJ2-3, with TRBD2 matching over 10 bases. The CDR3 consists of 15 residues. V was pared by 6 bases and J by 4 bases, with 7 bases of the junction left unmatched. Germline V lookup: CDR1 SNHLY, CDR2 FYNNEI. The CDR3 DNA sequence: TGTGCCAGCAGCGTAAGCGGGGGGGCCCCAGATACGCAGTATTTT. Translating it yields CASSVSGGAPDTQYF. The full variable domain, rest sourced from reference TRBV2 and TRBJ2-3, is EPEVTQTPSHQVTQMGQEVILRCVPISNHLYFYWYRQILGQKVEFLVSFYNNEISEKSEIFDDQFSVERPDGSNFTLKIRSTKLEDSAMYFCASSVSGGAPDTQYFGPGTRLTVL.

The chain recombines TRBV4-1 with TRBJ2-5, with TRBD2 as a possible D gene (5 bases). V was trimmed by 1 base and J by 5 bases, leaving 14 bases between them. The germline V gene has CDR1 MGHRA and CDR2 YSYEKL. The CDR3 length is 15 residues. DNA for the CDR3: TGCGCCAGCAGCCAAGCTAGCCGGGTGGGTGAGACCCAGTACTTC. It translates to CASSQASRVGETQYF.

The chain joins TRBV20-1 to TRBJ2-1; 8 bases fit TRBD2. V shed 5 bases, J shed 4 bases, and the junction held 13 bases outside the gene matches. The length of the CDR3 is 16 residues. Germline V gives CDR1 DFQATT, CDR2 SNEGSKA (reference sequence). CDR3 residues: CSARKLSGELYNEQFF. The CDR3 DNA reads TGCAGTGCTCGAAAACTTAGCGGGGAGTTATACAATGAGCAGTTCTTC.

The V call is TRBV29-1, the J call TRBJ2-3, with 8 bases lining up with TRBD1. V shed 7 bases, J shed 5 bases, and the junction held 2 bases outside the gene matches. This CDR3 is built from 11 residues. The germline V gene has CDR1 SQVTM and CDR2 ANQGSEA. The CDR3 bases are TGCAGCGCCGACAGGGGAGATACGCAGTATTTT. Amino acid sequence: CSADRGDTQYF.

The chain employs TRBV9 and TRBJ1-1; D not certain. The CDR3 is 12 residues long. Germline V gene data show CDR1 as SGDLS and CDR2 as YYNGEE. The ends were cut back, 2 bases at V and 0 bases at J, with 2 bases in the middle. As DNA, the CDR3 is TGTGCCAGCAGCGTTGTGAACACTGAAGCTTTCTTT. It specifies CASSVVNTEAFF. Complete variable domain (other parts from reference TRBV9 and TRBJ1-1): DSGVTQTPKHLITATGQRVTLRCSPRSGDLSVYWYQQSLDQGLQFLIQYYNGEERAKGNILERFSAQQFPDLHSELNLSSLELGDSALYFCASSVVNTEAFFGQGTRLTVV.

The chain joins TRBV7-9 to TRBJ2-3; 11 bases are shared with TRBD2. This CDR3 is 17 amino acids long. The V and J ends lost 3 bases and 4 bases, in that order; junction bases with no gene match: 9. CDR1 SEHNR and CDR2 FQNEAQ come from the germline V gene (reference sequence). CDR3 coding DNA: TGTGCCAGCAGCTTTGGGTATTCTAGCGGGGGGTCAGATACGCAGTATTTT. Translated: CASSFGYSSGGSDTQYF.

This clonotype has more than one count but fewer than ten. The rearrangement uses TRBV3-1 and TRBJ1-2; D remains unclear. Germline V gene sequence: CDR1 LGHDT, CDR2 YNNKEL (reference sequence). V shed 0 bases and J shed 2 bases, with 4 bases lying between them. The CDR3 spans 13 residues. The DNA of the CDR3 is TGTGCCAGCAGCCAAGAGAGGAACTATGGCTACACCTTC. It is translated as CASSQERNYGYTF.

The genes are TRBV3-1 and TRBJ2-1; 12 nucleotides match TRBD2. Trimming took 0 bases from V and 5 from J; bases not matched to a gene: 5. CDR1 LGHDT and CDR2 YNNKEL come from the germline V gene (reference sequence). The CDR3 consists of 17 residues. Here the CDR3 reads CASSQDLLAGGHNEQFF. In nucleotides, the CDR3 is TGTGCCAGCAGCCAAGACCTACTAGCGGGGGGCCACAATGAGCAGTTCTTC.

The J gene is TRBJ1-1, the V gene TRBV5-1; tentatively, D is TRBD1 (5 bases). The germline V and J ends were trimmed by 0 bases and 5 bases, with 11 bases remaining between them. The CDR3 runs 14 residues. Germline CDR1 is SGHRS and CDR2 is YFSETQ. The CDR3 nucleotides read TGCGCCAGCAGCTTGGCCGTAGGGGCAACTGAAGCTTTCTTT. Protein product: CASSLAVGATEAFF.

V gene TRBV29-1 combines with J gene TRBJ2-5; a possible D gene is TRBD2 (6 bases). Between the trimmed V and J ends, which lost 7 bases and 5 bases, there was a span of 11 bases. This CDR3 is built from 11 residues. Germline V gene data show CDR1 as SQVTM and CDR2 as ANQGSEA. Here the CDR3 DNA reads TGCAGCGCATGGGGGGAGGAGACCCAGTACTTC. It is translated as CSAWGEETQYF.

The CDR3 spells CSAGGGLNTEAFF. CDR3 bases: TGCAGCGCGGGTGGGGGCTTGAACACTGAAGCTTTCTTT. The chain employs TRBV29-1 and TRBJ1-1; D possibly corresponds to TRBD1 (6 bases). This CDR3 comprises 13 residues. Germline V gene data show CDR1 as SQVTM and CDR2 as ANQGSEA. Trimming removed 7 bases from V and 0 bases from J, with 12 bases in between. Looking up the rest from reference TRBV29-1 and TRBJ1-1 gives the full variable domain: SAVISQKPSRDICQRGTSLTIQCQVDSQVTMMFWYRQQPGQSLTLIATANQGSEATYESGFVIDKFPISRPNLTFSTLTVSNMSPEDSSIYLCSAGGGLNTEAFFGQGTRLTVV.